What follows is one T cell receptor (beta chain) and its context. These data come from a study of T cell changes during pregnancy in multiple sclerosis. The germline CDR1 and CDR2 sequences are SGDLS and YYNGEE. The CDR3 has 12 residues. Trimming pared 3 bases from V and 8 bases from J, leaving 11 bases between. The assay was immunoSEQ multiplex PCR, and TCRdb's table has in-frame clones only and misses some. The sample consists of tens of thousands of clones, 85% to 95% of them appearing once. The gene calls are TRBV9 and TRBJ1-2; D not certain. Sequencing was performed on CD8+ T cells from peripheral blood mononuclear cells, taken in the third trimester of pregnancy. This clonotype was obtained from a female donor with multiple sclerosis, enrolled in a pregnancy study. CDR3 sequence reads: CASSGSAWGYTF. CDR3 bases: TGTGCCAGCAGCGGCAGTGCTTGGGGCTACACCTTC.